This TCR beta chain came from a study of T cell responses to AZD1222 COVID-19 vaccine. The CDR3 sequence is 17 residues long. CDR1 is LGHNA, CDR2 YNFKEQ, per germline. The J segment lost 0 bases and the V segment lost 2 bases, leaving 6 bases of the junction unmatched. General study points: CD4 TCRs associated with vaccination spanned spike, dominating at 160-218 and 743-854.

Turning to this clone: The antigen remains undetermined.

The method was immunoSEQ multiplex PCR; TCRdb's version includes in-frame clones alone and lacks a portion of them. This sample yields 95,000 to 150,000 clones, of which around 90% are seen a single time; around 3.8% belongs to the top ten. This sequence originates from an adult who received the MenACWY meningococcal vaccine as a control. The rearrangement joins TRBV4-2 to TRBJ2-1; 8 bases line up with TRBD2. The sequencing used peripheral blood, collected 28 days after the second dose of the MenACWY control vaccine. The CDR3 region is CASSQHLAGSSYNEQFF. In DNA, the CDR3 is TGTGCCAGCAGCCAACATTTAGCGGGAAGCTCCTACAATGAGCAGTTCTTC.